This TCR beta chain is from a study of breast tumors, draining lymph nodes, adjacent tissues. Whole-study results and caveats: Tumor T cell lymph node origin was a supported hypothesis, not proven. Compared with basal-like, luminal-like tumors shared significantly more repertoire with nontumor tissue.

This clonotype was detected only a few times. Its antigen is not identified. One entry per CDR3 protein, called by TCRdb with MiXCR from the multiplex PCR reads. The profile shows approximately 9,000 distinct CDR3 sequences, roughly 46% of them singletons. This CDR3 contains 15 residues. The germline CDR1 and CDR2 sequences are SGHVS and FNYEAQ. Trimming took 3 bases from V and 3 from J, leaving 14 bases between them. The receptor was derived from a female donor with breast cancer. Some clones in this sample may be carry-over from other donors' samples. The sequencing sample was made of tumor-adjacent breast tissue. The genes are TRBV7-6 and TRBJ1-1; D is ambiguous. DNA for the CDR3: TGTGCCAGCAGCTTTTCCGTGGGTTCGGACACTGAAGCTTTCTTT. This codes for CASSFSVGSDTEAFF.